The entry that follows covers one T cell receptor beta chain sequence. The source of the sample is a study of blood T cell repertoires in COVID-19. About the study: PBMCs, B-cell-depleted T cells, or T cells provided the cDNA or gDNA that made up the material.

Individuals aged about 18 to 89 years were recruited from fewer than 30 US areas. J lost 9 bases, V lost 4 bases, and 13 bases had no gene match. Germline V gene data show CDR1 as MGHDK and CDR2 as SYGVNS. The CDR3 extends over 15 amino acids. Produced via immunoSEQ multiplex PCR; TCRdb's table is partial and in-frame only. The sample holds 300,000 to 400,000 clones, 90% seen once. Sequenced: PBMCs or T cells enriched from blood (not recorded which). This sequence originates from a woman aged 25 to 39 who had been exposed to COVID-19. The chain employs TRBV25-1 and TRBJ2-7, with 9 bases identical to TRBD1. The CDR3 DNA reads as TGTGCCAGCAGTGCAAGGACAGGGGCCTCTACAAGGCAGTACTTC. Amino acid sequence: CASSARTGASTRQYF.